Listed below are T cell receptor beta chains from one sample, sequenced in a study of T cells in Graves' hyperthyroidism and ophthalmopathy. TCRdb used MiXCR to reprocess the multiplex PCR reads, holding one entry per CDR3 protein. The repertoire holds 250,000 to 350,000 distinct CDR3 sequences, with approximately 15% as singletons. Sample: blood. The receptors stem from a woman aged 55-70 years with Graves' ophthalmopathy. Both conserved end residues are trimmed from each CDR3. Clone size, where shown, is once, few, many, or a class for clones that have expanded.

J gene | V gene | clone size | CDR3 protein
TRBJ1-2 | TRBV7-8 | - | ASSSRDRGSYT
TRBJ2-7 | TRBV20-1 | - | SASTAGSSYEQY
TRBJ2-1 | TRBV11-2 | many | ASSSRLAGHNEQF
TRBJ1-1 | TRBV7-8 | many | ASSSNRANTEAF
TRBJ1-2 | TRBV7-2 | - | ASSLFGAGGADGYT
TRBJ2-3 | TRBV6-2/TRBV6-3 | few | ASSRRRGASTDTQY
TRBJ2-1 | TRBV20-1 | - | SASPSGGGADEQF
TRBJ1-5 | TRBV6-2/TRBV6-3 | few | ASSTGQLGDQPQH
TRBJ1-5 | TRBV2 | many | ASSEALRGGNQPQH
TRBJ2-2 | TRBV3-1 | - | ASSQVSGDTGELF
TRBJ2-7 | TRBV29-1 | many | SVAEGVRDEQY
TRBJ2-7 | TRBV20-1 | many | SARGSSGASYEQY
TRBJ1-1 | TRBV9 | - | ASSPRLQNTEAF
TRBJ1-4 | TRBV28 | many | ASSSQGAANEKLF
TRBJ1-3 | TRBV12-3/TRBV12-4 | - | ASRAPSRSGNTIY
TRBJ2-3 | TRBV20-1 | many | SAKSGSGRSREQY
TRBJ1-4 | TRBV11-2 | many | ASSLALEGQGKLF
TRBJ2-3 | TRBV2 | - | ASSEARTSGGDTQY
TRBJ2-1 | TRBV6-1 | many | ASSLIQSLPQGYSYNEQF
TRBJ1-2 | TRBV19 | - | ASSPTQGYGYT
TRBJ2-2 | TRBV10-3 | few | ATGPTSGRAGGELF
TRBJ1-2 | TRBV27 | many | ASSFGSLYGYT
TRBJ2-6 | TRBV5-6 | - | ASSHGTSGANVLT
TRBJ2-1 | TRBV20-1 | few | SARPTSGPYNEQF
TRBJ2-3 | TRBV5-1 | many | ASSLEGGEGDTQY
TRBJ1-2 | TRBV6-2/TRBV6-3 | many | ASSDWDYGYT